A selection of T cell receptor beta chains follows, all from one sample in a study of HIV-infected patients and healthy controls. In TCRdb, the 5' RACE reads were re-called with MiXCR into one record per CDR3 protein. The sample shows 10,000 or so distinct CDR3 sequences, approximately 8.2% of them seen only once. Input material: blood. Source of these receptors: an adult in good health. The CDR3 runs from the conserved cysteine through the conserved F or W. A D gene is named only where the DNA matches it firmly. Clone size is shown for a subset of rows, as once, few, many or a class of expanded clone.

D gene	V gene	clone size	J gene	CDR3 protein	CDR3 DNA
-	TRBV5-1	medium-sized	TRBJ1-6	CASSLGRDKMNSPLHF	TGCGCCAGCAGCTTGGGCCGGGACAAGATGAATTCACCCCTCCACTTT
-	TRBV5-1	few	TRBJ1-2	CASSLAQGYGYTF	TGCGCCAGCAGCTTGGCGCAGGGCTATGGCTACACCTTC
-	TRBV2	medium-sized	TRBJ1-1	CASSSGLETEAFF	TGTGCCAGCAGTTCAGGGTTGGAAACTGAAGCTTTCTTT
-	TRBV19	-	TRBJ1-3	CASSTGASGNTIYF	TGTGCCAGTAGTACAGGGGCGTCTGGAAACACCATATATTTT
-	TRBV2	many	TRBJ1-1	CASSISGLTEAFF	TGTGCCAGCAGTATATCAGGGCTCACTGAAGCTTTCTTT
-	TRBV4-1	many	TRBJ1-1	CASSHSGSGDTEAFF	TGCGCCAGCAGCCACTCAGGGTCCGGTGACACTGAAGCTTTCTTT
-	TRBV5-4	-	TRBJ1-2	CASSSTREDGYTF	TGTGCCAGCAGCTCCACGCGAGAGGACGGCTACACCTTC
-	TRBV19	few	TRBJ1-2	CASTRVGSYNSNYGYTF	TGTGCCAGTACAAGGGTTGGAAGCTACAACTCCAACTATGGCTACACCTTC
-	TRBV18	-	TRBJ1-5	CASSLSGGARNQPQHF	TGTGCCAGCTCACTCTCAGGAGGGGCACGGAATCAGCCCCAGCATTTT
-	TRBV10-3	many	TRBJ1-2	CATTRASYGYTF	TGTGCCACTACTCGGGCCTCCTATGGCTACACCTTC
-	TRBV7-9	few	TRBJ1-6	CASSRRGDSPLHF	TGTGCCAGCAGTCGCCGGGGGGACTCACCCCTCCACTTT
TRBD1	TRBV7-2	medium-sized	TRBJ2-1	CASSFDRVNEQFF	TGTGCCAGCAGCTTTGACAGGGTGAATGAGCAGTTCTTC
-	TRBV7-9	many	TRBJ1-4	CASSLAGAPTNEKLFF	TGTGCCAGCAGCTTAGCGGGGGCGCCGACTAATGAAAAACTGTTTTTT
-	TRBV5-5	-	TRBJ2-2	CASSRAAGQSTGELFF	TGTGCCAGCAGCCGCGCCGCCGGACAGAGCACCGGGGAGCTGTTTTTT
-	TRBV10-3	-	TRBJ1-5	CAISDRTNQPQHF	TGTGCCATCAGTGACAGAACAAATCAGCCCCAGCATTTT
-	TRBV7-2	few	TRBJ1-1	CASSYDARTEAFF	TGTGCCAGCAGCTACGACGCTAGGACTGAAGCTTTCTTT
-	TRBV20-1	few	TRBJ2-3	CSANLYGTSTDTQYF	TGCAGTGCTAATCTCTACGGGACTAGCACAGATACGCAGTATTTT
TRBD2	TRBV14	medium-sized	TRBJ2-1	CASSQETSGGPPYNEQFF	TGTGCCAGCAGCCAAGAGACTAGCGGGGGCCCCCCGTACAATGAGCAGTTCTTC
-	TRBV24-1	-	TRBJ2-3	CATSDSASTDTQYF	TGTGCCACCAGTGATTCCGCAAGCACAGATACGCAGTATTTT
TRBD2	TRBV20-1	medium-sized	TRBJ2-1	CSARTLAGGHNEQFF	TGCAGTGCTAGAACACTAGCGGGGGGGCACAATGAGCAGTTCTTC
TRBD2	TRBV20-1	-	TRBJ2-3	CSARPTASGTSGGASGQYF	TGCAGTGCTAGGCCAACTGCTTCCGGGACTAGCGGGGGGGCCTCTGGGCAGTATTTT
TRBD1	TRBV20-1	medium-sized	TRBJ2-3	CSANDRGRRDTQYF	TGCAGTGCCAACGACAGGGGGCGTCGGGATACGCAGTATTTT
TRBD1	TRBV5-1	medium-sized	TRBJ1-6	CASSPGQGYSPLHF	TGCGCCAGCAGCCCGGGACAGGGATATTCACCCCTCCACTTT
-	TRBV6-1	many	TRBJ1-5	CASSDLTGGNQPQHF	TGTGCCAGCAGTGATCTGACGGGGGGGAATCAGCCCCAGCATTTT
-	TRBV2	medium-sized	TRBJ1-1	CASTLEENTEAFF	TGTGCCAGCACTCTGGAGGAGAACACTGAAGCTTTCTTT
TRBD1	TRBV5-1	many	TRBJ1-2	CASSLSTGDFGYTF	TGCGCCAGCAGCTTGTCGACAGGGGATTTTGGCTACACCTTC
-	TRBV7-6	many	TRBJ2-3	CASRGYSTDTQYF	TGTGCCAGCAGGGGCTATAGCACAGATACGCAGTATTTT
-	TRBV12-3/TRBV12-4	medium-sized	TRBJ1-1	CASSLGHMNTEAFF	TGTGCCAGCAGTTTGGGACATATGAACACTGAAGCTTTCTTT
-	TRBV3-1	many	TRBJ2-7	CASSPMQTGYEQYF	TGTGCCAGCAGCCCTATGCAGACAGGCTACGAGCAGTACTTC
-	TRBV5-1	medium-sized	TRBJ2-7	CASRPGTSSYEQYF	TGCGCCAGCAGGCCCGGGACCAGCTCCTACGAGCAGTACTTC
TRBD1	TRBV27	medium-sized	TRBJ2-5	CASSLRQGWETQYF	TGTGCCAGCAGTTTGAGACAGGGTTGGGAGACCCAGTACTTC
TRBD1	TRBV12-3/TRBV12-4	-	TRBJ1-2	CASSYVGQGSFRDYGYTF	TGTGCCAGCAGTTACGTAGGACAGGGATCGTTTCGTGACTATGGCTACACCTTC
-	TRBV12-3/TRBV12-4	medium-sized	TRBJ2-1	CASSLAGLLTREQFF	TGTGCCAGCAGTTTAGCGGGACTCCTTACTCGGGAGCAGTTCTTC
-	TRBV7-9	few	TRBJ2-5	CASSFGQSETQYF	TGTGCCAGCAGCTTCGGACAGTCCGAGACCCAGTACTTC
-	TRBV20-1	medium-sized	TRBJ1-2	CSAFAVSEGHYGYTF	TGCAGTGCTTTCGCCGTCTCGGAAGGCCATTATGGCTACACCTTC
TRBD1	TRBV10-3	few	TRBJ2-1	CAISELSGGQTYYNEQFF	TGTGCCATCAGTGAGCTATCTGGGGGACAGACTTACTACAATGAGCAGTTCTTC
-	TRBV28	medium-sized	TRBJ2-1	CASSPWKITQQKSSYNEQFF	TGTGCCAGCAGTCCATGGAAAATAACCCAACAGAAGAGCTCCTACAATGAGCAGTTCTTC
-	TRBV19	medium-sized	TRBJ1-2	CASSIFGEWGYTF	TGTGCCAGTAGTATTTTCGGGGAATGGGGCTACACCTTC
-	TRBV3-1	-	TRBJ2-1	CASSNGAAEQFF	TGTGCCAGCAGCAATGGAGCCGCGGAGCAGTTCTTC
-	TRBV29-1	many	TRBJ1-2	CSVGEGNYGYTF	TGCAGCGTTGGTGAGGGAAACTATGGCTACACCTTC
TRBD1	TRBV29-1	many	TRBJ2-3	CSVEGPPDRGPDTQYF	TGCAGCGTTGAAGGCCCCCCGGACAGGGGACCAGATACGCAGTATTTT
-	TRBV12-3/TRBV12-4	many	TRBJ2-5	CASSLRDTQETQYF	TGTGCCAGCAGTCTCCGGGACACCCAAGAGACCCAGTACTTC
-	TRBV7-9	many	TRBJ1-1	CASKGEENTEAFF	TGTGCCAGCAAGGGGGAAGAAAACACTGAAGCTTTCTTT
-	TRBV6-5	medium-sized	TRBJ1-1	CASFQGSLNTEAFF	TGTGCCAGCTTCCAGGGAAGCTTGAACACTGAAGCTTTCTTT